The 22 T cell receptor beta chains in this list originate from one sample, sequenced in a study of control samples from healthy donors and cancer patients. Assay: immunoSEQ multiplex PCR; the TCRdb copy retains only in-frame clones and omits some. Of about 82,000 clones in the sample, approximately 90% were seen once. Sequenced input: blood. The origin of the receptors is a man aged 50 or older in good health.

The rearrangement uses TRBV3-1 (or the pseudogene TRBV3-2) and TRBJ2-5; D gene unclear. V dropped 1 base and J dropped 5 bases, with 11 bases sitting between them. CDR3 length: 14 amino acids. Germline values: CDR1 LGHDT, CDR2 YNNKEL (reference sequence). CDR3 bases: TGTGCCAGCAGCCAAGCGGTCGGTGGGGAGACCCAGTACTTC. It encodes CASSQAVGGETQYF.

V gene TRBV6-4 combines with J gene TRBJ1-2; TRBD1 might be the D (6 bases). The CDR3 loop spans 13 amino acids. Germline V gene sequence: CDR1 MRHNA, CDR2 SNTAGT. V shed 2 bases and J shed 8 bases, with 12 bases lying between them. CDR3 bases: TGTGCCAGCAGTGACGGGGGCGGCGGGGGCTACACCTTC. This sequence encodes CASSDGGGGGYTF.

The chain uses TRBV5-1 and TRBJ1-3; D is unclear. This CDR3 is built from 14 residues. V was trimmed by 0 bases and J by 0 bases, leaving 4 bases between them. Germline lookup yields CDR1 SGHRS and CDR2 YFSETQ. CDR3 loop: CASSLDSSGNTIYF. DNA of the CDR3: TGCGCCAGCAGCTTGGACAGCTCTGGAAACACCATATATTTT.

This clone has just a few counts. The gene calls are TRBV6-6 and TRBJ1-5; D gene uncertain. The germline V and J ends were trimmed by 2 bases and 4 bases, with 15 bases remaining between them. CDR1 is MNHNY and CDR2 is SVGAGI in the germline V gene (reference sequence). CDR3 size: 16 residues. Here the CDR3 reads CASSYGSWGENQPQHF. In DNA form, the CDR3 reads TGTGCCAGCAGTTACGGTTCCTGGGGAGAGAATCAGCCCCAGCATTTT.

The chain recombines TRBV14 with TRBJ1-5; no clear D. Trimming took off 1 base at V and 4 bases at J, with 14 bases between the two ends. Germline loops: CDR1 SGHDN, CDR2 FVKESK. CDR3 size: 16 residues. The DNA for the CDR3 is TGTGCCAGCAGCCAAGCATGGGGTGCCAGTAATCAGCCCCAGCATTTT. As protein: CASSQAWGASNQPQHF. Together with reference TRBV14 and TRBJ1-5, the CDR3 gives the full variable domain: EAGVTQFPSHSVIEKGQTVTLRCDPISGHDNLYWYRRVMGKEIKFLLHFVKESKQDESGMPNNRFLAERTGGTYSTLKVQPAELEDSGVYFCASSQAWGASNQPQHFGDGTRLSIL.

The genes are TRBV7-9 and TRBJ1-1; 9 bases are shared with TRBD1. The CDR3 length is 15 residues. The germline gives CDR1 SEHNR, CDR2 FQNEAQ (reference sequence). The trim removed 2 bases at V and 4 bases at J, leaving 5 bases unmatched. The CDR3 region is CASSLRGTGITEAFF. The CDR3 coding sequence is TGTGCCAGCAGCTTAAGAGGGACAGGGATCACTGAAGCTTTCTTT.

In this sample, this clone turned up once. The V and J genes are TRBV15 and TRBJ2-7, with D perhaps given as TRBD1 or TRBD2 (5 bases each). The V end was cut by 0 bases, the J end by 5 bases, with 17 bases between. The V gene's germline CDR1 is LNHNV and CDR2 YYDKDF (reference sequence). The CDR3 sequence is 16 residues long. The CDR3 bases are TGTGCCACCAGCAGAGATGCCGGGACCGGGGCGGACGAGCAGTACTTC. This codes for CATSRDAGTGADEQYF.

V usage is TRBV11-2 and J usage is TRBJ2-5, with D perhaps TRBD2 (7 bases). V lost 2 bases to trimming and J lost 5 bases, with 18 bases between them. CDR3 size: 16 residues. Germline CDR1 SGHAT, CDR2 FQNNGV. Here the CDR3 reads CASSLMGAGAGETQYF. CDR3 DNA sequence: TGTGCCAGCAGCTTAATGGGTGCGGGGGCCGGCGAGACCCAGTACTTC. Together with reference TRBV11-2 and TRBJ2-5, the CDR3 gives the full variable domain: EAGVAQSPRYKIIEKRQSVAFWCNPISGHATLYWYQQILGQGPKLLIQFQNNGVVDDSQLPKDRFSAERLKGVDSTLKIQPAKLEDSAVYLCASSLMGAGAGETQYFGPGTRLLVL.

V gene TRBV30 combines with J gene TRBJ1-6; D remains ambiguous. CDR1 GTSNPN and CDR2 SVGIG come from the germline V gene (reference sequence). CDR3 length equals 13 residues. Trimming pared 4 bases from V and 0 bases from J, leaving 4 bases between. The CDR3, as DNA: TGTGCCTGGACAAGCTCCTATAATTCACCCCTCCACTTT. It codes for CAWTSSYNSPLHF. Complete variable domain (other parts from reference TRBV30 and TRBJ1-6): SQTIHQWPATLVQPVGSPLSLECTVEGTSNPNLYWYRQAAGRGLQLLFYSVGIGQISSEVPQNLSASRPQDRQFILSSKKLLLSDSGFYLCAWTSSYNSPLHFGNGTRLTVT.

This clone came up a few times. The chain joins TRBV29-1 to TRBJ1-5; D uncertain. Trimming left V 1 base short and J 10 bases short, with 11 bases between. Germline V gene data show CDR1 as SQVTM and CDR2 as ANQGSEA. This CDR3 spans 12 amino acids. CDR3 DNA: TGCAGCGTTGAAGGAGCCGGAGGTCCCCAGCATTTT. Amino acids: CSVEGAGGPQHF.

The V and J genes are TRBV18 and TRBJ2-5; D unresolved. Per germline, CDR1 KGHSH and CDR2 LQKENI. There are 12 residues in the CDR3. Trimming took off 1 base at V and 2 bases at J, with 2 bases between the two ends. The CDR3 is CASSPRQETQYF. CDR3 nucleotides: TGTGCCAGCTCACCACGGCAAGAGACCCAGTACTTC.

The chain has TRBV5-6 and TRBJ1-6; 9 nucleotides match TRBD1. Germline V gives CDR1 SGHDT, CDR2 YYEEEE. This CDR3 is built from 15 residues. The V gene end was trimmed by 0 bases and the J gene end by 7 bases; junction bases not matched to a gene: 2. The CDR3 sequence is CASSLVGQGNSPLHF. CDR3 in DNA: TGTGCCAGCAGCTTGGTCGGACAGGGGAATTCACCCCTCCACTTT. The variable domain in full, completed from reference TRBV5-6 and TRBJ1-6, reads DAGVTQSPTHLIKTRGQQVTLRCSPKSGHDTVSWYQQALGQGPQFIFQYYEEEERQRGNFPDRFSGHQFPNYSSELNVNALLLGDSALYLCASSLVGQGNSPLHFGNGTRLTVT.

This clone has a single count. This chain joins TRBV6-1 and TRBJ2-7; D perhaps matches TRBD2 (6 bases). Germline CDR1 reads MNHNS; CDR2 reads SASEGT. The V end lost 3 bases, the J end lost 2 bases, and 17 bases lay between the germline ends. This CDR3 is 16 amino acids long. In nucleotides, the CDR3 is TGTGCCAGCAGTGAGGCCAACGCGGGACCCACCTACGAGCAGTACTTC. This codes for CASSEANAGPTYEQYF.

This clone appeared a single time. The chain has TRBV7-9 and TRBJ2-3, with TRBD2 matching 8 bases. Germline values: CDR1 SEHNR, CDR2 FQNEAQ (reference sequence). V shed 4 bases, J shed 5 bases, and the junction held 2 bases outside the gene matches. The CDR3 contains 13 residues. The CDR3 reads CASSWSGRDTQYF. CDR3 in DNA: TGTGCCAGCAGCTGGAGCGGGAGAGATACGCAGTATTTT.

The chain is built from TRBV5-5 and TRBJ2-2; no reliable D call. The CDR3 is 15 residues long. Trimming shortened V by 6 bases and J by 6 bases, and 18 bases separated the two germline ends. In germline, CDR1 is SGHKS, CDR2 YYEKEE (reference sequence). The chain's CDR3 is CASTSRPPSSGELFF. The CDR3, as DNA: TGTGCCAGCACCTCCCGTCCTCCTTCTTCCGGGGAGCTGTTTTTT.

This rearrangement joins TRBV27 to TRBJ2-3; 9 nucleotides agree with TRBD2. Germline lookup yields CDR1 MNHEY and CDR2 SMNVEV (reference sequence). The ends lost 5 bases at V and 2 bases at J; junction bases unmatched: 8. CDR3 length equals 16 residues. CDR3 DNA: TGTGCCAGCAGTCTGTGGACTAGCGCGATCACAGATACGCAGTATTTT. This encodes CASSLWTSAITDTQYF.

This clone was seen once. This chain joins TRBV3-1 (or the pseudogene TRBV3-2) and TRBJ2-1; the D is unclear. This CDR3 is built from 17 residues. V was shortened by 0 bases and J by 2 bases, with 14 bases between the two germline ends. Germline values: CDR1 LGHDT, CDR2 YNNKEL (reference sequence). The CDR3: CASSQDPPRWTYNEQFF. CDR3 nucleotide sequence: TGTGCCAGCAGCCAAGATCCCCCTAGGTGGACCTACAATGAGCAGTTCTTC.

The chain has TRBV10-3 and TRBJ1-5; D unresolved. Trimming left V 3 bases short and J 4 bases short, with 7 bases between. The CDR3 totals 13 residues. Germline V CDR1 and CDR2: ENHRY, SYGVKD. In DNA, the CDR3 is TGTGCCATCAGTGAAGATCAAAATCAGCCCCAGCATTTT. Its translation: CAISEDQNQPQHF.

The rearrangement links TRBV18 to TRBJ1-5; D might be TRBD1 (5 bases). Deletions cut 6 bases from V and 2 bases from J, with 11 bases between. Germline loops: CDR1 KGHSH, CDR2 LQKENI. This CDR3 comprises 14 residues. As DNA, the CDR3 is TGTGCCAGCTCCCTGGGGGGGGGCAATCAGCCCCAGCATTTT. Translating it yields CASSLGGGNQPQHF.

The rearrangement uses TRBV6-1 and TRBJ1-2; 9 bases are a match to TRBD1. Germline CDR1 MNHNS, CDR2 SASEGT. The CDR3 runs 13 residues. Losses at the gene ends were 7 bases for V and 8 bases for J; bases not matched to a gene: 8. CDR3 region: CASTPTGGGGYTF. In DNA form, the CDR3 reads TGTGCCAGCACCCCCACAGGGGGCGGGGGCTACACCTTC.

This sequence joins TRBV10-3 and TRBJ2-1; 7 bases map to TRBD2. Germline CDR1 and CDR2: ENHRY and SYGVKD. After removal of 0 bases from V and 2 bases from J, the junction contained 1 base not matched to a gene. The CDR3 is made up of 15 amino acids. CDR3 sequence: CAISESGTTYNEQFF. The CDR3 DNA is TGTGCCATCAGTGAGTCCGGGACTACCTACAATGAGCAGTTCTTC.

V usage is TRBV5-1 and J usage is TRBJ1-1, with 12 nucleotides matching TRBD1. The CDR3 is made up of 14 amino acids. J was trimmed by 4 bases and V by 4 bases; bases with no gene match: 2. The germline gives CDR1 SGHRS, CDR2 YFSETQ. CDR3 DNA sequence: TGCGCCAGCAGCCGGGACAGGGGGCTCACTGAAGCTTTCTTT. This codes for CASSRDRGLTEAFF.